This TCR beta chain was recovered during a study of T cell responses to AZD1222 COVID-19 vaccine. Broader study findings: The CD4 TCRs associated with vaccination extended across spike and predominated at 160-218 and 743-854.

Details on this clone: The antigen is undetermined.

Sequencing used immunoSEQ multiplex PCR; TCRdb keeps in-frame clones, though not all of them. The sample shows approximately 67,000 clones, 70% to 90% of them seen only once. The junction had 12 bases not matched to a gene; V was cut back by 4 bases and J by 3 bases. Germline CDR1 SGHDN, CDR2 FVKESK. The CDR3 is 17 residues long. This receptor was identified in an adult who received the AZD1222 COVID-19 vaccine. The chain recombines TRBV14 with TRBJ1-1, with 9 bases aligning to TRBD1. Specimen: peripheral blood, collected 28 days after the second AZD1222 dose. The CDR3 nucleotides read TGTGCCAGCAGCCTAGAAGGACAGGGGTTTAGGGACACTGAAGCTTTCTTT. Encoded protein: CASSLEGQGFRDTEAFF.